This TCR beta chain was captured by sequencing in a study of blood T cells in healthy people across ages. Together with a sample-barcoded 5' primer, a J-beta primer mix was included in a second PCR lasting about 6 to 11 cycles. A template-switch adaptor with 12 random nucleotides tagged each cDNA molecule. TCRdb redid the calling of the 5' RACE reads with MiXCR, one entry per CDR3 protein. This sample has roughly 830,000 distinct CDR3 sequences, with about 62% found just once. On this clonotype: Antigen unknown.

The study, taken as a whole, reports: Age showed a roughly linear inverse relationship with TCR beta diversity per million T cells. Donor CMV infection status was unknown, possibly confounding age-related changes in expanded clonotypes.

V was shortened by 0 bases and J by 6 bases, with 14 bases between the two germline ends. The CDR3 has 16 residues. Germline CDR1 and CDR2: LGHNA and YNFKEQ. The origin of this receptor is a man between 25 and 39 years old in good health. Sequencing was done on a sample of blood. The rearrangement uses TRBV4-2 and TRBJ1-4; D is unclear. DNA for the CDR3: TGTGCCAGCAGCCAAGACGTAAGCGGAACCGATGAAAAACTGTTTTTT. This encodes CASSQDVSGTDEKLFF.